This T cell receptor beta chain is drawn from a study of control samples from healthy donors and cancer patients. The junction had 12 bases not matched to a gene; V was cut back by 6 bases and J by 7 bases. The CDR3 sequence is 15 residues long. Germline V gene lookup returns CDR1 MDHEN and CDR2 SYDVKM. Some clones are missing from TCRdb's copy, which holds only in-frame ones; the method was immunoSEQ multiplex PCR. The sample has over 200,000 clones, 82% seen once. Sample: PBMCs. This sequence joins TRBV28 and TRBJ1-2, with 9 bases matching TRBD1. This receptor was identified in a woman aged 60-75 years with lung cancer. DNA of the CDR3: TGTGCCAGCAGCTTAACAGGGGGCAGGCCTGGTGGCTACACCTTC. Translating gives CASSLTGGRPGGYTF.